These 7 T cell receptor beta chains came from one sample sequenced in a study of cytomegalovirus exposure and HLA in healthy donors. Here immunoSEQ multiplex PCR was the method, and the copy in TCRdb shows in-frame clones only, minus some. The sample holds 140,000 or so clones, 89% seen once. The sample consisted of PBMCs. Receptor source: a woman aged 18-29 years in good health and CMV-seropositive.

The CDR3 bases are TGTGCCAGCTCACCGCCCGCGGGCACCGGGGAGCTGTTTTTT. Its translation: CASSPPAGTGELFF. The gene calls are TRBV18 and TRBJ2-2, with a possible D match to TRBD2 (5 bases). The germline V and J ends were trimmed by 3 bases and 4 bases, with 9 bases remaining between them. This CDR3 contains 14 residues. Per the germline V gene, CDR1 is KGHSH and CDR2 is LQKENI.

This rearrangement joins TRBV11-2 to TRBJ1-3, with D hard to call. V lost 4 bases, J lost 0 bases, and 13 bases lay in between. Germline V gene data show CDR1 as SGHAT and CDR2 as FQNNGV. The CDR3 is 16 residues long. This chain's CDR3 is CASSSLRGSSGNTIYF. The CDR3 bases are TGTGCCAGCAGCTCCCTAAGAGGGAGCTCTGGAAACACCATATATTTT. The variable domain in full, with the rest retrieved from reference TRBV11-2 and TRBJ1-3, is EAGVAQSPRYKIIEKRQSVAFWCNPISGHATLYWYQQILGQGPKLLIQFQNNGVVDDSQLPKDRFSAERLKGVDSTLKIQPAKLEDSAVYLCASSSLRGSSGNTIYFGEGSWLTVV.

For the CDR3, the DNA is TGCAGCGTTCAGGACACTGAAGCTTTCTTT. It encodes CSVQDTEAFF. V is TRBV29-1 and J is TRBJ1-1; no clear D gene. Per the germline V gene, CDR1 is SQVTM and CDR2 is ANQGSEA. Trimming removed 5 bases from V and 3 bases from J, with 4 bases in between. This CDR3 spans 10 amino acids.

The chain links TRBV7-6 to TRBJ2-5, with no clear D. Germline CDR1 and CDR2: SGHVS and FNYEAQ. Trimming removed 4 bases at V and 7 bases at J, with 7 bases between. The CDR3 has 11 residues. The CDR3 DNA reads as TGTGCCAGCAGCTCCCCCGGGACCCAGTACTTC. Amino acids: CASSSPGTQYF.

The chain recombines TRBV14 with TRBJ2-1; D gene uncertain. Trimming pared 2 bases from V and 4 bases from J, leaving 9 bases between. CDR3 length equals 14 residues. CDR1 is SGHDN and CDR2 is FVKESK in the germline V gene. CDR3: CASSQIAKYNEQFF. CDR3 DNA: TGTGCCAGCAGCCAAATAGCCAAATACAATGAGCAGTTCTTC.

The chain carries TRBV4-1 and TRBJ2-7; no firm D call. The germline V and J ends were trimmed by 1 base and 3 bases, with 7 bases remaining between them. This CDR3 region has 13 residues. CDR1 MGHRA and CDR2 YSYEKL come from the germline V gene. This chain's CDR3 is CASSQVRNYEQYF. CDR3 DNA: TGCGCCAGCAGCCAAGTGCGAAACTACGAGCAGTACTTC.

Turning to this clone: Within the sample, other DNA sequences also encode this same CDR3. This rearrangement joins TRBV27 to TRBJ2-1; TRBD2 is a possible D gene (5 bases). Germline V CDR1 and CDR2: MNHEY, SMNVEV (reference sequence). Between the trimmed V and J ends, which lost 0 bases and 3 bases, there was a span of 12 bases. The CDR3 runs 16 residues. The CDR3 spells CASSLSALGGYNEQFF. Here the CDR3 DNA reads TGTGCCAGCAGTTTATCGGCCTTAGGAGGCTACAATGAGCAGTTCTTC.